The rows below give T cell receptor beta chains drawn from one sample of a study of cytomegalovirus exposure and HLA in healthy donors. Some clones are missing from TCRdb's copy, which holds only in-frame ones; the method was immunoSEQ multiplex PCR. This sample has some 160,000 clones, with roughly a tenth found just once. The sequenced material came from PBMCs. Receptor source: a male donor in good health and CMV-seronegative. CDR3s include the opening cysteine and the closing phenylalanine or tryptophan. D genes are given only for firm matches. Size values are once, few and many counts, or a class for expanded clones, and some rows have none.

V gene	D gene	clone size	J gene	CDR3 protein	CDR3 DNA
TRBV28	TRBD1	few	TRBJ2-2	CASSFAGDRELTGELFF	TGTGCCAGCAGTTTTGCGGGGGACAGGGAGTTAACCGGGGAGCTGTTTTTT
TRBV9	TRBD2	.	TRBJ2-7	CASSVAPSGRANEQYF	TGTGCCAGCAGCGTAGCTCCCAGCGGGAGGGCCAACGAGCAGTACTTC
TRBV19	TRBD1	few	TRBJ1-1	CASGQGGRHMNTEAFF	TGTGCCAGTGGGCAGGGGGGTCGGCACATGAACACTGAAGCTTTCTTT
TRBV4-1	TRBD1	few	TRBJ2-2	CASSLRDRNTGELFF	TGCGCCAGCAGCCTGAGGGACAGGAACACCGGGGAGCTGTTTTTT
TRBV4-1	.	few	TRBJ1-2	CASSQSDGSYGYTF	TGCGCCAGCAGCCAATCCGACGGGAGCTATGGCTACACCTTC
TRBV4-1	.	few	TRBJ1-1	CASSLAATKGAEAFF	TGCGCCAGCAGCCTCGCGGCCACTAAGGGGGCTGAAGCTTTCTTT
TRBV4-3	.	.	TRBJ2-3	CASSQEIASLFTDTQYF	TGCGCCAGCAGCCAGGAGATTGCTAGCTTGTTCACAGATACGCAGTATTTT
TRBV28	.	.	TRBJ1-2	CASSSNYRVGNYGYTF	TGTGCCAGCAGTTCGAACTACAGGGTTGGTAACTATGGCTACACCTTC
TRBV19	TRBD2	few	TRBJ2-7	CASSALAGELREQYF	TGTGCCAGTAGTGCCTTAGCGGGGGAGCTACGGGAGCAGTACTTC
TRBV6-5	.	few	TRBJ2-7	CASSYSRHIDYEQYF	TGTGCCAGCAGTTACTCGCGACACATCGACTACGAGCAGTACTTC
TRBV27	TRBD2	.	TRBJ2-3	CASRYKAGGADTQYF	TGTGCCAGCAGGTACAAAGCGGGAGGGGCAGATACGCAGTATTTT
TRBV4-1	.	.	TRBJ1-1	CASSQRPGKETEAFF	TGCGCCAGCAGCCAACGGCCCGGGAAGGAGACTGAAGCTTTCTTT
TRBV5-1	.	few	TRBJ1-2	CASSLERYGYTF	TGCGCCAGCAGCTTGGAGAGATATGGCTACACCTTC
TRBV27	.	few	TRBJ2-3	CASSTPGFRTQYF	TGTGCCAGCAGTACGCCAGGGTTTCGCACGCAGTATTTT
TRBV4-3	TRBD2	few	TRBJ2-3	CASSQGAASGSIDTQYF	TGCGCCAGCAGCCAAGGGGCGGCTAGCGGGAGCATAGATACGCAGTATTTT
TRBV7-9	.	.	TRBJ1-4	CASSLGQDHEKLFF	TGTGCCAGCAGCTTAGGACAGGACCATGAAAAACTGTTTTTT
TRBV6-6	.	few	TRBJ1-5	CASSEQGIGNQPQHF	TGTGCCAGCAGCGAACAGGGCATTGGCAATCAGCCCCAGCATTTT
TRBV6-1	.	few	TRBJ2-1	CASRDTFSYNEQFF	TGTGCCAGCAGAGACACATTCTCCTACAATGAGCAGTTCTTC
TRBV5-1	TRBD2	.	TRBJ2-1	CASSGGTSGRKNEQFF	TGCGCCAGCAGCGGGGGGACTAGCGGGAGGAAGAATGAGCAGTTCTTC
TRBV29-1	.	.	TRBJ2-5	CSVGGETQYF	TGCAGCGTTGGGGGCGAGACCCAGTACTTC
TRBV9	.	.	TRBJ1-1	CASSPLGRVGTEAFF	TGTGCCAGCAGCCCTCTCGGCAGGGTAGGCACTGAAGCTTTCTTT
TRBV29-1	.	few	TRBJ1-1	CSVVRILMNTEAFF	TGCAGCGTTGTGAGGATTCTAATGAACACTGAAGCTTTCTTT
TRBV4-1	.	.	TRBJ2-5	CASSQDVLMETQYF	TGCGCCAGCAGCCAAGATGTACTAATGGAGACCCAGTACTTC
TRBV7-6	.	.	TRBJ2-2	CASHIGSNTGELFF	TGTGCCAGCCACATTGGCAGTAACACCGGGGAGCTGTTTTTT
TRBV29-1	TRBD1	few	TRBJ2-7	CSVEDRDRVSYEQYF	TGCAGCGTTGAGGACCGGGACAGGGTCTCCTACGAGCAGTACTTC
TRBV7-7	.	few	TRBJ2-7	CASSVALFYEQYF	TGTGCCAGCAGCGTAGCCCTCTTTTACGAGCAGTACTTC
TRBV28	.	.	TRBJ2-7	CASSLGGVPYEQYF	TGTGCCAGCAGTCTAGGGGGGGTCCCCTACGAGCAGTACTTC
TRBV9	.	few	TRBJ1-4	CASSPLGGEKLFF	TGTGCCAGCAGCCCCCTGGGAGGGGAAAAACTGTTTTTT
TRBV5-1	TRBD2	few	TRBJ2-7	CASSLAQREVTYEQYF	TGCGCCAGCAGCTTGGCCCAGCGGGAGGTTACCTACGAGCAGTACTTC
TRBV30	TRBD2	few	TRBJ2-7	CAWSVLAGGYEQYF	TGTGCCTGGAGTGTACTAGCGGGAGGGTACGAGCAGTACTTC
TRBV4-2	TRBD1	.	TRBJ1-2	CASSLQGDRGPGYTF	TGTGCCAGCAGCCTACAGGGGGACAGGGGGCCTGGCTACACCTTC
TRBV7-9	TRBD1	.	TRBJ2-4	CASSFGQGNIQYF	TGTGCCAGCAGCTTCGGACAGGGTAACATTCAGTACTTC
TRBV7-2	.	.	TRBJ2-1	CASSPWRRNEQFF	TGTGCCAGCAGCCCTTGGCGGCGGAACGAGCAGTTCTTC
TRBV28	TRBD1	.	TRBJ1-1	CASMEAERTGRDEAFF	TGTGCCAGCATGGAAGCGGAGCGGACAGGGAGGGATGAAGCTTTCTTT
TRBV27	.	few	TRBJ1-6	CASSSGYSLRSPLHF	TGTGCCAGCAGCAGCGGGTACAGCCTGAGGTCACCCCTCCACTTT
TRBV19	.	few	TRBJ2-7	CASSTSNQRPYLAYEQYF	TGTGCCAGTAGTACCAGCAACCAGAGGCCCTACCTAGCCTACGAGCAGTACTTC
TRBV4-2	TRBD2	.	TRBJ2-1	CASSQDSSGMVF	TGTGCCAGCAGCCAAGATAGCAGCGGGATGGTCTTC
TRBV5-1	TRBD1	few	TRBJ2-3	CASRLGQGVGDTQYF	TGCGCCAGCAGATTGGGACAGGGGGTCGGGGATACGCAGTATTTT
TRBV28	.	.	TRBJ2-1	CASHQQREQFF	TGTGCCAGCCATCAGCAGCGTGAGCAGTTCTTC
TRBV7-2	TRBD1	few	TRBJ1-5	CASSFGTGNQPQHF	TGTGCCAGCAGCTTCGGGACAGGGAATCAGCCCCAGCATTTT
TRBV6-5	.	few	TRBJ2-5	CASSYSGTQYF	TGTGCCAGCAGTTATAGTGGGACCCAGTACTTC
TRBV18	.	.	TRBJ1-2	CASSDTGKGNYGYTF	TGTGCCAGCTCAGATACAGGGAAGGGGAACTATGGCTACACCTTC
TRBV28	TRBD1	few	TRBJ2-7	CASSESRQGWSEQYF	TGTGCCAGCAGTGAAAGTCGACAGGGTTGGTCCGAGCAGTACTTC
TRBV4-2	TRBD1	.	TRBJ1-1	CASSPYRGREAFF	TGTGCCAGCAGCCCTTACAGGGGGCGGGAGGCTTTCTTT
TRBV28	.	few	TRBJ2-6	CASIQGSSGANVLTF	TGTGCCAGTATACAGGGATCTTCTGGGGCCAACGTCCTGACTTTC
TRBV25-1	TRBD1	few	TRBJ2-1	CASINRGANEQFF	TGTGCCAGCATAAACAGGGGGGCCAATGAGCAGTTCTTC
TRBV4-3	.	.	TRBJ1-1	CASSQDQTVYTEAFF	TGCGCCAGCAGCCAAGATCAAACGGTATACACTGAAGCTTTCTTT
TRBV5-1	.	.	TRBJ2-5	CASSPRQGGLQETQYF	TGCGCCAGCAGCCCGAGACAGGGAGGCTTACAAGAGACCCAGTACTTC